The 9 T cell receptor beta chains presented below share a single source sample, sequenced in a study of cytomegalovirus exposure and HLA in healthy donors. PCR employed 60 Vbeta and 13 Jbeta primers. The method was immunoSEQ multiplex PCR; TCRdb's version includes in-frame clones alone and lacks a portion of them. The sample shows 100,000 to 150,000 clones, about 79% of them seen only once. The sequencing sample was made of PBMCs. The receptors shown here come from a woman aged 45 to 65 in good health and CMV-seronegative.

This chain joins TRBV4-2 and TRBJ1-2; 7 nucleotides agree with TRBD1. This CDR3 spans 13 amino acids. V shed 0 bases, J shed 7 bases, and the junction held 2 bases outside the gene matches. From germline, CDR1 is LGHNA and CDR2 YNFKEQ. The CDR3 loop is CASSQEEGAGYTF. The CDR3, as DNA: TGTGCCAGCAGCCAAGAAGAGGGGGCTGGCTACACCTTC.

The CDR3 is CASSDSNYGYTF. DNA for the CDR3: TGTGCCAGCAGTGATTCGAACTATGGCTACACCTTC. The chain carries TRBV2 and TRBJ1-2; D remains ambiguous. Germline CDR1 SNHLY, CDR2 FYNNEI. The CDR3 spans 12 residues. The V end was cut by 3 bases, the J end by 2 bases, with 4 bases between.

The CDR3, as DNA: TGTGCCAGCAGTTTATCATACAATGAGCAGTTCTTC. Translated: CASSLSYNEQFF. The chain links TRBV28 to TRBJ2-1; D is unclear. V shed 1 base and J shed 4 bases, with 2 bases lying between them. The CDR3 contains 12 residues. CDR1 and CDR2 (germline): MDHEN, SYDVKM.

The CDR3: CASRDRDDTGELFF. CDR3 coding DNA: TGTGCCAGCAGGGACAGGGATGACACCGGGGAGCTGTTTTTT. V is TRBV28 and J is TRBJ2-2, with 8 bases identical to TRBD1. Germline V gene sequence: CDR1 MDHEN, CDR2 SYDVKM. With 6 bases clipped from V and 3 bases from J, the junction kept 3 bases outside the gene matches. The CDR3 is made up of 14 amino acids.

This clone was seen many times. The chain is built from TRBV7-2 and TRBJ2-1; 11 nucleotides match TRBD2. Germline-derived CDR1 and CDR2 are SGHTA and FQGNSA. Trimming at V came to 5 bases and at J to 6 bases, leaving 6 bases not matched to a gene. This CDR3 has 15 residues. This chain's CDR3 is CASSVLAGVGNEQFF. The CDR3 bases are TGTGCCAGCAGCGTACTAGCGGGGGTGGGCAATGAGCAGTTCTTC.

J is TRBJ2-4 and V is TRBV18, with a possible D match to TRBD1 (6 bases). CDR3 length: 16 residues. CDR1 and CDR2 from the germline V gene are KGHSH and LQKENI. Trimming pared 3 bases from V and 0 bases from J, leaving 12 bases between. CDR3 nucleotides: TGTGCCAGCTCACCGGACAGCCCTCTAGCCAAAAACATTCAGTACTTC. It is translated as CASSPDSPLAKNIQYF.

This clone was counted only a few times. The CDR3 is CASSLVVGTSGRTVDNEQFF. The CDR3 DNA sequence: TGCGCCAGCAGCCTAGTCGTTGGGACTAGCGGGAGGACCGTAGACAATGAGCAGTTCTTC. The J gene is TRBJ2-1, the V gene TRBV4-1; the match to TRBD2 covers 15 bases. Germline CDR1 MGHRA, CDR2 YSYEKL. V lost 4 bases, J lost 5 bases, and 15 bases stayed unmatched. The CDR3 sequence is 20 residues long.

This chain uses TRBV27 with TRBJ2-7; D might be TRBD2 (6 bases). V was cut by 6 bases and J by 6 bases, with 12 bases left in between. There are 12 residues in the CDR3. Per germline, CDR1 MNHEY and CDR2 SMNVEV (reference sequence). CDR3: CASSLRGGEQYF. In DNA, the CDR3 is TGTGCCAGCAGCCTAAGGGGAGGCGAGCAGTACTTC.

The rearrangement uses TRBV5-1 and TRBJ1-5, with 10 bases that match TRBD1. The V gene's germline CDR1 is SGHRS and CDR2 YFSETQ. CDR3 length: 16 residues. The ends lost 4 bases at V and 1 base at J; junction bases unmatched: 5. CDR3 in DNA: TGCGCCAGCAGCCCCGGACAGGGGGGAAGCAATCAGCCCCAGCATTTT. The encoded protein is CASSPGQGGSNQPQHF.